One and the same sample provided the 23 T cell receptor beta chains below, sequenced in a study of T cell repertoires in cytomegalovirus infection (dated by TCRdb to about 2019). What the treatment or condition label conveys for this sample: in vitro stimulation with specific CMV peptide epitopes to enrich CMV-specific T cells. Sequencing instrument: Illumina HiSeq 1500. Starting from the raw public reads, TCRdb applied fastp trimming at Q25, assembled clones with MiXCR and retained in-frame beta chains. Rows with a matching CDR3 protein are joined into one entry that keeps the most common DNA and genes. This sample has about 920,000 distinct CDR3 sequences in its table, and approximately 31% of those were observed once. Around 15% of the sample is held by the ten biggest clonotypes. What these receptors recognize is not known. The input for sequencing was cultured CD8+ T cells from PBMCs, taken from culture after CMV antigen stimulation. Receptors originate from a human donor in good health (CMV status not recorded). Some clones in this sample may be carry-over from other donors' samples.

The chain has TRBV6-2 or TRBV6-3 and TRBJ2-1; D ambiguous. From germline, CDR1 is MNHEY and CDR2 SVGEGT. The CDR3 runs to 13 residues. V gave up 7 bases and J gave up 5 bases, with 12 bases separating them. CDR3 protein: CASTREVHNEQFF. The CDR3 DNA is TGTGCCAGCACCCGCGAAGTCCACAATGAGCAGTTCTTC.

This sequence joins TRBV2 and TRBJ2-1; 10 bases line up with TRBD2. The germline V gene has CDR1 SNHLY and CDR2 FYNNEI. J gave up 4 bases and V 0 bases, and 12 bases lay outside the gene matches. This CDR3 spans 19 amino acids. This CDR3 reads CASSEARLAGAPSYNEQFF. The CDR3 DNA sequence: TGTGCCAGCAGTGAAGCGCGGCTAGCGGGGGCCCCAAGTTACAATGAGCAGTTCTTC. Drawing the rest from reference TRBV2 and TRBJ2-1, the complete variable domain is EPEVTQTPSHQVTQMGQEVILRCVPISNHLYFYWYRQILGQKVEFLVSFYNNEISEKSEIFDDQFSVERPDGSNFTLKIRSTKLEDSAMYFCASSEARLAGAPSYNEQFFGPGTRLTVL.

Only a few counts were recorded for this clonotype. This sequence joins TRBV6-1 and TRBJ2-1, with 9 nucleotides matching TRBD2. J gave up 2 bases and V 5 bases, and 7 bases lay outside the gene matches. From germline, CDR1 is MNHNS and CDR2 SASEGT. The CDR3 loop spans 16 amino acids. As DNA, the CDR3 is TGTGCCAGCAGTCCGATGACTAGCGGTACCTACAATGAGCAGTTCTTC. Protein sequence: CASSPMTSGTYNEQFF.

V usage is TRBV4-1 and J usage is TRBJ2-3; no definite D call. V was clipped by 2 bases and J by 2 bases, with 20 bases between them. CDR1 is MGHRA and CDR2 is YSYEKL in the germline V gene. The CDR3 totals 18 residues. CDR3 nucleotide sequence: TGCGCCAGCAGCCAACATACGGGTCTCGCCGGAAACACAGATACGCAGTATTTT. It translates to CASSQHTGLAGNTDTQYF.

V usage is TRBV10-3 and J usage is TRBJ1-5; 12 nucleotides match TRBD1. This CDR3 is built from 20 residues. V lost 7 bases and J lost 0; bases outside the gene matches: 16. Germline V gene sequence: CDR1 ENHRY, CDR2 SYGVKD. Written as DNA, the CDR3 is TGTGCCATCACCACCGACCGCCCGGGACAGGGGGCGAATAGCAATCAGCCCCAGCATTTT. It yields the protein CAITTDRPGQGANSNQPQHF.

This clonotype came up many times. The CDR3 is CASSLVSSPAGNSPLHF. The DNA of the CDR3 is TGTGCCAGCAGCTTAGTGTCCTCCCCAGCGGGGAATTCACCCCTCCACTTT. The V and J genes are TRBV7-2 and TRBJ1-6, with D hard to call. The CDR3 consists of 17 residues. Germline CDR1 reads SGHTA; CDR2 reads FQGNSA. V shed 1 base and J shed 7 bases, with 17 bases lying between them.

This clonotype was detected many times. The J gene is TRBJ2-1, the V gene TRBV10-3; no definite D call. Germline values: CDR1 ENHRY, CDR2 SYGVKD. The CDR3 contains 13 residues. Trimming took off 2 bases at V and 7 bases at J, with 9 bases between the two ends. The CDR3 region is CAISEGYINEQFF. In DNA form, the CDR3 reads TGTGCCATCAGTGAGGGGTATATAAATGAGCAGTTCTTC.

This clonotype was seen more than once but under ten times. V usage is TRBV7-9 and J usage is TRBJ2-1, with D maybe TRBD1 (7 bases). CDR3 length equals 13 residues. Germline CDR1 SEHNR, CDR2 FQNEAQ (reference sequence). Trimming removed 11 bases from V and 6 bases from J, with 17 bases in between. The CDR3 nucleotides are TGTGCCTCCCGAGGGCAGGGGGGCAATGAGCAGTTCTTC. It yields the protein CASRGQGGNEQFF.

This clonotype was detected a few times. The chain couples TRBV27 to TRBJ1-5; D gene uncertain. This CDR3 spans 15 amino acids. V lost 5 bases to trimming and J lost 0 bases, with 11 bases between them. Germline lookup yields CDR1 MNHEY and CDR2 SMNVEV (reference sequence). The CDR3 nucleotides read TGTGCCAGCAGTCCAACGGTGCATAGCAATCAGCCCCAGCATTTT. Protein: CASSPTVHSNQPQHF.

This sequence joins TRBV3-1 and TRBJ1-5; 8 bases match TRBD1. V was pared by 5 bases and J by 7 bases, with 10 bases of the junction left unmatched. CDR1 and CDR2 (germline): LGHDT, YNNKEL (reference sequence). The CDR3 runs to 15 residues. This CDR3 reads CASSKGQGARQPQHF. The DNA of the CDR3 is TGTGCCAGCAGCAAGGGCCAGGGGGCGAGACAGCCCCAGCATTTT.

The genes are TRBV4-1 and TRBJ1-1; no definite D call. CDR3 length: 14 amino acids. CDR1 MGHRA and CDR2 YSYEKL come from the germline V gene. V was clipped by 0 bases and J by 5 bases, with 10 bases between them. CDR3 nucleotides: TGCGCCAGCAGCCAAGAGGGTGGTCTGACTGAAGCTTTCTTT. This encodes CASSQEGGLTEAFF.

Only a few counts were recorded for this clonotype. The rearrangement uses TRBV5-6 and TRBJ1-2, with no clear D. V lost 0 bases, J lost 6 bases, and 12 bases lay in between. The CDR3 runs 14 residues. Germline-derived CDR1 and CDR2 are SGHDT and YYEEEE. CDR3 sequence: CASSLVSGKNGYTF. The CDR3 DNA reads as TGTGCCAGCAGCTTGGTGAGCGGGAAAAATGGCTACACCTTC.

This clonotype was counted a few times. The chain carries TRBV5-1 and TRBJ2-7, with 8 bases matching TRBD2. Germline CDR1 and CDR2: SGHRS and YFSETQ. V lost 4 bases to trimming and J lost 7 bases; unmatched junction nucleotides: 22. The CDR3 has 18 residues. The CDR3 DNA reads as TGCGCCAGCAGCCACGACATAAAACGCGGGGGGATCACGGGTGAGCAGTACTTC. It specifies CASSHDIKRGGITGEQYF.

The V call is TRBV12-3 or TRBV12-4, the J call TRBJ2-1; 8 bases are a match to TRBD2. This CDR3 has 15 residues. With V trimmed by 3 bases and J by 6 bases, 7 bases remained unmatched. CDR3 region: CASSFTGGAGNEQFF. Here the CDR3 DNA reads TGTGCCAGCAGTTTTACCGGGGGGGCGGGCAATGAGCAGTTCTTC.

The V and J genes are TRBV6-2 or TRBV6-3 and TRBJ2-1; 10 bases agree with TRBD2. V dropped 4 bases and J dropped 6; count of bases not matched to a gene: 6. The CDR3 loop spans 15 amino acids. CDR1 is MNHEY and CDR2 is SVGEGT in the germline V gene. The CDR3 region is CASSLSSGGINEQFF. The CDR3 DNA reads as TGTGCCAGCAGTTTGAGTAGCGGGGGGATCAATGAGCAGTTCTTC.

This sequence joins TRBV29-1 and TRBJ1-2, with TRBD1 identical over 10 bases. CDR3 size: 17 residues. Losses at the gene ends were 1 base for V and 6 bases for J; bases not matched to a gene: 14. CDR1 is SQVTM, CDR2 ANQGSEA, per germline. The CDR3 here is CSVEGVGTGAGYHGYTF. CDR3 bases: TGCAGCGTTGAAGGGGTAGGGACAGGGGCCGGTTATCATGGCTACACCTTC.

The J gene is TRBJ2-7, the V gene TRBV5-8; the match to TRBD1 covers 7 bases. This CDR3 region has 13 residues. Germline V gene sequence: CDR1 SGHTS, CDR2 YDEGEE. The J segment lost 3 bases and the V segment lost 3 bases, leaving 3 bases of the junction unmatched. The CDR3 is CASSSGQIYEQYV. Here the CDR3 DNA reads TGTGCCAGCAGCTCGGGACAGATCTACGAGCAGTACGTC.

V usage is TRBV20-1 and J usage is TRBJ1-1, with D tentatively TRBD1 (5 bases). The germline gives CDR1 DFQATT, CDR2 SNEGSKA (reference sequence). Trimming cost V 2 bases and J 1 base, with 23 bases left between them. This CDR3 is built from 18 residues. CDR3 loop: CSARRRLRGGQTNTEAFF. The CDR3 region has the DNA TGCAGTGCTAGAAGGCGCCTAAGGGGAGGGCAGACGAACACTGAAGCTTTCTTT.

The CDR3 here is CASSHVDSGNTIYF. CDR3 nucleotides: TGTGCCAGCAGCCACGTAGACTCTGGAAACACCATATATTTT. V gene TRBV6-5 combines with J gene TRBJ1-3, with D uncertain. CDR3 size: 14 residues. The germline CDR1 and CDR2 sequences are MNHEY and SVGAGI. The V end was cut by 6 bases, the J end by 0 bases, with 9 bases between.

The chain is built from TRBV7-9 and TRBJ2-1; 9 nucleotides line up with TRBD2. J was trimmed by 0 bases and V by 6 bases; bases with no gene match: 3. This CDR3 has 15 amino acids. The germline V gene has CDR1 SEHNR and CDR2 FQNEAQ (reference sequence). The CDR3 is CASRRSGSSYNEQFF. The CDR3 DNA reads TGTGCCAGCAGACGTAGCGGGAGCTCCTACAATGAGCAGTTCTTC.

As DNA, the CDR3 is TGTGCCAGCAGCCAACTAGGTCGGGGTTTGGCTTTCTTT. It encodes CASSQLGRGLAFF. The chain is built from TRBV14 and TRBJ1-1; D is unresolved. Deletions cut 2 bases from V and 11 bases from J, with 15 bases between. This CDR3 region has 13 residues. Germline CDR1 and CDR2: SGHDN and FVKESK.

The V gene is TRBV7-9, the J gene TRBJ2-3; a possible D gene is TRBD1 (6 bases). This CDR3 spans 16 amino acids. Trimming removed 4 bases at V and 0 bases at J, with 14 bases between. Germline loops: CDR1 SEHNR, CDR2 FQNEAQ (reference sequence). DNA for the CDR3: TGTGCCAGCAGCTCGCGTCCGGGACAAAGCACAGATACGCAGTATTTT. Translated, it gives CASSSRPGQSTDTQYF.

The V and J genes are TRBV7-9 and TRBJ2-7; D gene unclear. This CDR3 contains 15 residues. Trimming stripped 6 bases from V and 1 base from J, with 16 bases between. Germline CDR1 is SEHNR and CDR2 is FQNEAQ (reference sequence). CDR3 coding DNA: TGTGCCAGCAGATCCCCCTTACAGCCTTCCTACGAGCAGTACTTC. Translating it yields CASRSPLQPSYEQYF.